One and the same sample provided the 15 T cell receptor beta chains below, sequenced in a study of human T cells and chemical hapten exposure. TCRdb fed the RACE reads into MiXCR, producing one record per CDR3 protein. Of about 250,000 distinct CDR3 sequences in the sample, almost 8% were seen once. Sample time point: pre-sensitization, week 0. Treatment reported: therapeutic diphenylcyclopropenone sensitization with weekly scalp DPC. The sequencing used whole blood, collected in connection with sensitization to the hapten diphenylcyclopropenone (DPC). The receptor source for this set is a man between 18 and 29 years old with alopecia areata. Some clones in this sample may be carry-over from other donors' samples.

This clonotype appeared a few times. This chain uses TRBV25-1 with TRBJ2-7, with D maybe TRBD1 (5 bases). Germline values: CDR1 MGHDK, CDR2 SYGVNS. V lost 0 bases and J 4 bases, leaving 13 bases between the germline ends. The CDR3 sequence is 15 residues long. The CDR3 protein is CASSEYQGRSYEQYF. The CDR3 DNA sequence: TGTGCCAGCAGTGAATATCAGGGAAGGAGTTACGAGCAGTACTTC.

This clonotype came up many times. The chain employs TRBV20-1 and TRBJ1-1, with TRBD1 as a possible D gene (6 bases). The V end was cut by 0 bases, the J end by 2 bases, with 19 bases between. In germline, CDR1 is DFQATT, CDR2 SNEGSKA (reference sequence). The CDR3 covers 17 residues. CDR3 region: CSARDGILGAVNTEAFF. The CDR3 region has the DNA TGCAGTGCTAGAGATGGAATTCTGGGGGCGGTAAACACTGAAGCTTTCTTT.

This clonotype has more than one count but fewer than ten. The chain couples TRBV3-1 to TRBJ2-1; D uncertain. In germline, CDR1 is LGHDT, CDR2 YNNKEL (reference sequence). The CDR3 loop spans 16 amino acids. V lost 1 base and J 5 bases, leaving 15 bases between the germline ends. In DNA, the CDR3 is TGTGCCAGCAGCCAAGCCCCCCGAATAATAAACAATGAGCAGTTCTTC. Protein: CASSQAPRIINNEQFF.

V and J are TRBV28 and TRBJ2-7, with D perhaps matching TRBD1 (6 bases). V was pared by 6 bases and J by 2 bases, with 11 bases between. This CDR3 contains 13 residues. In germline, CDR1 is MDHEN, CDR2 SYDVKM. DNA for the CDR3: TGTGCCAGCAGCTATGGACAGACCTACGAGCAGTACTTC. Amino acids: CASSYGQTYEQYF.

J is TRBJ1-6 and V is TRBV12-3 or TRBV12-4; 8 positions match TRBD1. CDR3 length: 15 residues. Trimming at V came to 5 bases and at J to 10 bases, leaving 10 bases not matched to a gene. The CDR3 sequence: CASSPGTGTGSPLHF. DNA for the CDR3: TGTGCCAGCAGTCCAGGGACCGGGACAGGATCACCCCTCCACTTT.

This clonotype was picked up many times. The DNA for the CDR3 is TGTGCCAGCAGCTTCCACGGGACGGTCAATCAGCCCCAGCATTTT. Its protein is CASSFHGTVNQPQHF. The chain links TRBV7-8 to TRBJ1-5; possible D gene TRBD1, 5 bases. V lost 3 bases to trimming and J lost 3 bases, with 12 bases between them. The CDR3 is 15 amino acids. Germline CDR1 SGHVS, CDR2 FQNEAQ.

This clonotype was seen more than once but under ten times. The CDR3 spells CASGRGRQETQYF. As DNA, the CDR3 is TGCGCCAGCGGAAGGGGCCGGCAAGAGACCCAGTACTTC. This chain uses TRBV5-1 with TRBJ2-5; possible D gene TRBD1, 5 bases. Germline loops: CDR1 SGHRS, CDR2 YFSETQ. The CDR3 contains 13 residues. V was clipped by 7 bases and J by 2 bases, with 12 bases between them.

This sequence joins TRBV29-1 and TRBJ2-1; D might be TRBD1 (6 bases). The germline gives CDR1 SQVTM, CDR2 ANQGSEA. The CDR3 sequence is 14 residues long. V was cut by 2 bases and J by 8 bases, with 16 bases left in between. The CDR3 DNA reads TGCAGCGTTGAAATTAATTCAGGGGTAGATGAGCAGTTCTTC. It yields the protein CSVEINSGVDEQFF.

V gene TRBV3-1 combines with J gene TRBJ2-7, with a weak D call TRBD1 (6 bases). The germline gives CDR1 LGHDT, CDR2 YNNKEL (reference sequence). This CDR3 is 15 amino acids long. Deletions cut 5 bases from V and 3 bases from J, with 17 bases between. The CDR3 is CASSAPQGSYYEQYF. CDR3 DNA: TGTGCCAGCAGCGCCCCACAGGGTTCCTACTACGAGCAGTACTTC.

The CDR3 sequence: CASSLNDNYGYTF. The DNA for the CDR3 is TGTGCCAGCAGTTTGAATGATAACTATGGCTACACCTTC. V and J are TRBV12-3 or TRBV12-4 and TRBJ1-2; D not resolved. Trimming removed 3 bases from V and 1 base from J, with 6 bases in between. This CDR3 has 13 amino acids.

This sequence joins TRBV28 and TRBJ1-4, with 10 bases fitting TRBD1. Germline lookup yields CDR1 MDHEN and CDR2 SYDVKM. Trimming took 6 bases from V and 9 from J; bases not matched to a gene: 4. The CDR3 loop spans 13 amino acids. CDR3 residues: CASRVGQGKKLFF. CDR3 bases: TGTGCCAGCAGGGTGGGACAGGGGAAAAAACTGTTTTTT.

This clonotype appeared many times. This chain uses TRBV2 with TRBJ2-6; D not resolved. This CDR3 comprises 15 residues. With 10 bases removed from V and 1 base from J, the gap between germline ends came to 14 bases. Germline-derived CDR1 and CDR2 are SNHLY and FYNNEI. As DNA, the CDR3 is TGTGCCACTTCGCCAGGCGAATCTGGGGCCAACGTCCTGACTTTC. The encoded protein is CATSPGESGANVLTF.

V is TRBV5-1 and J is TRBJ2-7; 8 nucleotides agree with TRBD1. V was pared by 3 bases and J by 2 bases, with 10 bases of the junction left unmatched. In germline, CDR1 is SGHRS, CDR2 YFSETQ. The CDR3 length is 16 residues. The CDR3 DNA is TGCGCCAGCAGCTCTCCGAGACAGGGGTTCCCCTACGAGCAGTACTTC. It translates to CASSSPRQGFPYEQYF.

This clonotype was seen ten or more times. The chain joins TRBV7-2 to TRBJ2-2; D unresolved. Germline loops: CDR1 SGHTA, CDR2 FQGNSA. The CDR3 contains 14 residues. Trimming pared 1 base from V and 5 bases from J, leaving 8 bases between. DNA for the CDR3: TGTGCCAGCAGCTTAGTCGGCCGAACCGGGGAGCTGTTTTTT. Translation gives CASSLVGRTGELFF.

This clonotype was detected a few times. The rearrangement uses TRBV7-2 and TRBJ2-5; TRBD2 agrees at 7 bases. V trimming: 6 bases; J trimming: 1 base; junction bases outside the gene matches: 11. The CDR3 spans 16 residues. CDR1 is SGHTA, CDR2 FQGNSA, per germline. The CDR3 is CASSPSGRSIQETQYF. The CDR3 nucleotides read TGTGCCAGCAGTCCTAGCGGAAGGTCCATCCAAGAGACCCAGTACTTC. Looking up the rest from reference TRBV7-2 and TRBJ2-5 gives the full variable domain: GAGVSQSPSNKVTEKGKDVELRCDPISGHTALYWYRQSLGQGLEFLIYFQGNSAPDKSGLPSDRFSAERTGGSVSTLTIQRTQQEDSAVYLCASSPSGRSIQETQYFGPGTRLLVL.